The T cell receptor beta chain described here comes from a study of glioma-infiltrating T cells. TCR alpha and beta CDR3 regions were amplified from RNA using iRepertoire nested multiplex PCR. TCRdb passed the multiplex PCR reads through MiXCR, listing each CDR3 protein once. The data show about 130,000 distinct CDR3 sequences, about 25% seen once. This clonotype appeared many times. V was clipped by 7 bases and J by 0 bases, with 10 bases between them. Germline V gives CDR1 MNHNS, CDR2 SASEGT. This CDR3 has 13 amino acids. The V and J genes are TRBV6-1 and TRBJ2-7; D is unresolved. Sequenced: glioma tissue, nonneoplastic brain tissue, or PBMCs (not recorded which). The receptor comes from a human donor with low-grade glioma or glioblastoma, undergoing nonglioma brain surgery, or in good health (not recorded which). The CDR3 nucleotides are TGTGCCAGCACCCTAGGCGGCTCCTACGAGCAGTACGTC. Protein: CASTLGGSYEQYV.